This is a list of T cell receptor beta chains from one sample in a study of T cell repertoires in cytomegalovirus infection. TCRdb passed the reads through MiXCR, listing each CDR3 protein once. The sample gives tens of thousands of distinct CDR3 sequences, 20% of which show up once; approximately 68% is in the top ten. Their antigen targets remain unknown. The sample here was CD8+ T cells from cultured PBMCs, taken from culture after CMV antigen stimulation. All receptors come from a human donor in good health (CMV status not recorded). Some clones in this sample may be carry-over from other donors' samples. Each CDR3 is given with its conserved first and last residue. A D gene is named only where the DNA matches it firmly. Only part of the rows carry a size: once, few, many, or a class if the clone is expanded.

TRBD2	TRBV7-9	-	TRBJ2-1	CASSLMSGGAWEQFF	TGTGCCAGCAGCTTAATGAGCGGGGGGGCCTGGGAGCAGTTCTTC
-	TRBV7-6	-	TRBJ1-1	CASSLRGHLNTEAFF	TGTGCCAGCAGCTTAAGGGGACACTTGAACACTGAAGCTTTCTTT
TRBD2	TRBV6-1	once	TRBJ2-1	CASSIAGGPLEQFF	TGTGCCAGCAGTATAGCGGGGGGGCCCTTGGAGCAGTTCTTC
TRBD1	TRBV6-5	few	TRBJ1-2	CASHGRDRFNYGYTF	TGTGCCAGCCACGGAAGGGACAGGTTTAACTATGGCTACACCTTC
TRBD1	TRBV7-6	many	TRBJ2-7	CASSSPGQGIWEQYF	TGTGCCAGCAGCTCGCCGGGACAGGGTATCTGGGAGCAGTACTTC
-	TRBV7-9	few	TRBJ2-1	CASSYDPDEQFF	TGTGCCAGCAGCTATGACCCCGATGAGCAGTTCTTC
TRBD2	TRBV7-6	-	TRBJ2-1	CASSLAPGGAINEQFF	TGTGCCAGCAGCTTAGCTCCCGGGGGGGCAATCAATGAGCAGTTCTTC
TRBD1	TRBV7-4	-	TRBJ2-1	CASSPRTGSYNEQFF	TGTGCCAGCAGCCCTCGGACAGGGTCCTACAATGAGCAGTTCTTC
-	TRBV2	few	TRBJ1-1	CASSRTGGNTEAFF	TGTGCCAGCAGTCGAACGGGGGGCAACACTGAAGCTTTCTTT
-	TRBV7-3	few	TRBJ2-3	CASSLGLSDTQYF	TGTGCCAGCAGCTTGGGACTCTCAGATACGCAGTATTTT
-	TRBV2	few	TRBJ2-4	CASSVGDGDYF	TGTGCCAGCAGTGTTGGGGACGGAGACTACTTC
TRBD2	TRBV19	-	TRBJ2-1	CASSLRKRGDYNEQFF	TGTGCCAGTAGTTTAAGGAAGCGGGGGGATTACAATGAGCAGTTCTTC
TRBD1	TRBV27	few	TRBJ2-3	CASSGNRGRSTDTQYF	TGTGCCAGCAGTGGAAACAGGGGGCGTAGCACAGATACGCAGTATTTT
TRBD1	TRBV6-2/TRBV6-3	few	TRBJ2-2	CATGQGAAGTGELFF	TGTGCCACCGGACAGGGGGCCGCCGGGACCGGGGAGCTGTTTTTT
-	TRBV7-3	-	TRBJ2-5	CASSSTGGGQETQYF	TGTGCCAGCAGCTCCACGGGGGGCGGGCAAGAGACCCAGTACTTC
-	TRBV20-1	few	TRBJ2-5	CSAPEEGVLVETQYF	TGCAGTGCCCCAGAAGAGGGAGTTCTCGTCGAGACCCAGTACTTC
-	TRBV5-6	few	TRBJ2-5	CASSLVWEKETQYF	TGTGCCAGCAGCTTGGTATGGGAAAAAGAGACCCAGTACTTC
-	TRBV9	-	TRBJ1-1	CASITSSTEAFF	TGTGCCAGCATCACTTCGAGCACTGAAGCTTTCTTT
TRBD2	TRBV27	few	TRBJ2-3	CASSRTGTSGSTDTQYF	TGTGCCAGCAGTCGTACCGGGACTAGCGGGTCCACAGATACGCAGTATTTT
-	TRBV12-3/TRBV12-4	-	TRBJ1-2	CASSPGGADYGYTF	TGTGCCAGCAGCCCGGGGGGCGCGGACTATGGCTACACCTTC
-	TRBV28	-	TRBJ1-6	CASRLASVYNSPLHF	TGTGCCAGTCGACTTGCATCGGTCTATAATTCACCCCTCCACTTT
-	TRBV6-4	-	TRBJ1-6	CASSLGQGSSPLHF	TGTGCCAGCAGTCTTGGGCAGGGGAGTTCACCCCTCCACTTT